Listed below are T cell receptor beta chains from one sample, sequenced in a study of blood T cell repertoires in COVID-19. The method was immunoSEQ multiplex PCR; TCRdb's version includes in-frame clones alone and lacks a portion of them. The sample carries some 520,000 clones, 85% to 90% recorded once. Input material: peripheral blood. These receptors were collected from a man younger than 30 with COVID-19, enrolled during active disease. Both conserved end residues are part of each CDR3. Each record gives: J gene, clone size, V gene, D gene, CDR3 DNA, CDR3 protein. The D gene is left open where the match is weak. Some rows mark clone size as missing; the rest say once, few, many or name a class of expanded clone.

TRBJ2-7	.	TRBV29-1	TRBD2	TGCAGCGTTCTCAGCGGGAGGTCAAGCTCCTACGAGCAGTACTTC	CSVLSGRSSSYEQYF
TRBJ2-3	.	TRBV2	.	TGTGCCAGCAGCCGCCGGGACACCCTTAGCACAGATACGCAGTATTTT	CASSRRDTLSTDTQYF
TRBJ1-5	.	TRBV5-1	TRBD1	TGCGCCAGCAGTTTGGGGGACAGAAATCAGCCCCAGCATTTT	CASSLGDRNQPQHF
TRBJ2-7	.	TRBV19	TRBD2	TGTGCCAGTAGTATGAGGCTCAGCGGGGCCTCCTACGAGCAGTACTTC	CASSMRLSGASYEQYF
TRBJ1-4	.	TRBV19	TRBD1	TGTGCCAGTAACAAACAGGGGCCTTCCAATGAAAAACTGTTTTTT	CASNKQGPSNEKLFF
TRBJ2-1	.	TRBV13	TRBD1	TGTGCCAGCAGCTTAGTGAATGGAGACAGGGTGTCTGAGCAGTTCTTC	CASSLVNGDRVSEQFF
TRBJ1-5	.	TRBV6-1	TRBD1	TGTGCCAGCATTGGGACAGGGAATAGCAATCAGCCCCAGCATTTT	CASIGTGNSNQPQHF
TRBJ2-7	.	TRBV19	.	TGTGCCAGTAGACCGGGACACCAAACCTACGAGCAGTACTTC	CASRPGHQTYEQYF
TRBJ2-1	.	TRBV4-1	TRBD2	TGCGCCAGCAGCCTCCAAGCGGGAGCTGACTACAATGAGCAGTTCTTC	CASSLQAGADYNEQFF
TRBJ1-2	once	TRBV11-1	.	TGTGCCAGCAGCTTAGGATCGGGAAACTATGGCTACACCTTC	CASSLGSGNYGYTF
TRBJ1-2	once	TRBV4-2	.	TGTGCCAGCAGCCAAGCCAACGACAGGTCCTATTATGGCTACACCTTC	CASSQANDRSYYGYTF
TRBJ1-1	.	TRBV7-6	.	TGTGCCAGCAGCTCCCAGGGAGGAAACACTGAAGCTTTCTTT	CASSSQGGNTEAFF
TRBJ1-4	.	TRBV5-1	TRBD1	TGCGCCAGCAGCTTGACAGGGGATTCTACTAATGAAAAACTGTTTTTT	CASSLTGDSTNEKLFF
TRBJ2-7	once	TRBV29-1	TRBD2	TGCAGCGTTGAAAGCAGACTAGCGGGGACCTACGAGCAGTACTTC	CSVESRLAGTYEQYF
TRBJ2-1	.	TRBV7-6	TRBD1	TGTGCCAGCAGCTCCGGACAGGGGACAGGATACTTTGAGCAGTTCTTC	CASSSGQGTGYFEQFF
TRBJ1-6	few	TRBV5-5	TRBD1	TGTGCCAGCAGCTTAGGGACAGCTAATTCACCCCTCCACTTT	CASSLGTANSPLHF
TRBJ2-3	.	TRBV7-2	TRBD2	TGTGCCAGCAGCTTAGATACTAGCGCCAGCACAGATACGCAGTATTTT	CASSLDTSASTDTQYF
TRBJ1-4	.	TRBV5-5	TRBD1	TGTGCCAGCAGCTTGGGGACAGGGTTGAACGAAAAACTGTTTTTT	CASSLGTGLNEKLFF
TRBJ2-3	.	TRBV24-1	TRBD2	TGTGCCACCAGTGATCCCGGACTAGCGGGCACAGATACGCAGTATTTT	CATSDPGLAGTDTQYF
TRBJ1-1	.	TRBV19	TRBD1	TGTGCCAGTAGTACCTGGGACAGGGGAGGCACTGAAGCTTTCTTT	CASSTWDRGGTEAFF
TRBJ1-5	.	TRBV5-8	TRBD1	TGTGCCAGCAGCTTTCACCGACAGGGAAATCAGCCCCAGCATTTT	CASSFHRQGNQPQHF
TRBJ1-2	.	TRBV5-4	TRBD1	TGTGCCAGCAGCTTGGTGGGACAGGGGGCTTATGGCTACACCTTC	CASSLVGQGAYGYTF
TRBJ2-7	once	TRBV12-3/TRBV12-4	.	TGTGCCAGCAGTCTAACCTACGAGCAGTACTTC	CASSLTYEQYF
TRBJ2-7	.	TRBV7-9	.	TGTGCCAGCAGCTCCCTTTACGAGCAGTACTTC	CASSSLYEQYF
TRBJ2-4	.	TRBV3-1/TRBV3-2	.	TGTGCCAGCCAGTCAGGGATACAAAACATTCAGTACTTC	CASQSGIQNIQYF
TRBJ2-2	.	TRBV6-6	TRBD1	TGTGCCAGCAGTTACACCGACGGGACAGGGTACCGGGAGCTGTTTTTT	CASSYTDGTGYRELFF
TRBJ2-1	.	TRBV2	TRBD2	TGTGCCAGCAGTGACGGCGGGAGTGGGCTCGATGAGCAGTTCTTC	CASSDGGSGLDEQFF
TRBJ2-2	.	TRBV7-9	TRBD1	TGTGCCAGCCTCTCAGGGGGATACGGCACCGGGGAGCTGTTTTTT	CASLSGGYGTGELFF
TRBJ1-2	once	TRBV2	.	TGTGCCAGCATTGATGGCGGGACCCCCCTTAACTATGGCTACACCTTC	CASIDGGTPLNYGYTF
TRBJ2-5	.	TRBV7-9	.	TGTGCCAGCAGCTTTGGGGCACAAGAGACCCAGTACTTC	CASSFGAQETQYF
TRBJ2-5	.	TRBV6-5	.	TGTGCCAGCAGTTACGGGCGCCGGGAGACCCAGTACTTC	CASSYGRRETQYF
TRBJ2-1	.	TRBV19	.	TGTGCCAGTAGACCGACTAGCTCCTACAATGAGCAGTTCTTC	CASRPTSSYNEQFF
TRBJ2-7	.	TRBV7-6	TRBD2	TGTGCCAGCAGCCCCCTAGCGGGAGGACCACCGGGCGCCTACGAGCAGTACTTC	CASSPLAGGPPGAYEQYF
TRBJ2-1	once	TRBV29-1	TRBD1	TGCAGCGTTCGAAGGACAGGGGATGAGCAGTTCTTC	CSVRRTGDEQFF
TRBJ2-2	.	TRBV19	.	TGTGCCAGTAGTTTGGGAGTAGCCAGCACCGGGGAGCTGTTTTTT	CASSLGVASTGELFF
TRBJ2-1	.	TRBV13	TRBD2	TGTGCCAGCAGCTTAGGAGGTCTAGCGGGAGTAAAAAACCACAATGAGCAGTTCTTC	CASSLGGLAGVKNHNEQFF
TRBJ1-3	few	TRBV27	.	TGTGCCAGCAGTTTATCGTGGGGGCTAGGAGGAAACACCATATATTTT	CASSLSWGLGGNTIYF
TRBJ2-1	once	TRBV13	.	TGTGCCAGCAGCTTCCTTGGGTCAGGTGGCCATGAGCAGTTCTTC	CASSFLGSGGHEQFF
TRBJ1-2	.	TRBV7-8	TRBD1	TGTGCCAGCAGCTTCCCGGGACAGGGAGTTGGCTACACCTTC	CASSFPGQGVGYTF
TRBJ2-1	.	TRBV12-3/TRBV12-4	TRBD1	TGTGCCAGCAGACGACAGGGCGGTGAGCAGTTCTTC	CASRRQGGEQFF
TRBJ2-7	once	TRBV18	.	TGTGCCAGCTCACCGGTGGGCGAGACGCCCTACGAGCAGTACTTC	CASSPVGETPYEQYF
TRBJ2-1	.	TRBV11-2	TRBD2	TGTGCCAGCAGCTTAGTCACTGAAGCGGGAGGTAACAATGAGCAGTTCTTC	CASSLVTEAGGNNEQFF
TRBJ1-2	.	TRBV19	TRBD1	TGTGCCAGTAGTATAGTCAGGACAGGGGGATGGAATCATGGCTACACCTTC	CASSIVRTGGWNHGYTF
TRBJ1-4	.	TRBV5-4	TRBD1	TGTGCCAGCAGCGTGGGACAGGGCGCGGCTAATGAAAAACTGTTTTTT	CASSVGQGAANEKLFF
TRBJ1-2	.	TRBV30	.	TGTGCCTGGAGTGTAATAGGGGGAGGGTATGGCTACACCTTC	CAWSVIGGGYGYTF
TRBJ2-1	.	TRBV4-2	.	TGTGCCAGCAGCCAAGATCATTGGTGCGGGGCCGCCTACAATGAGCAGTTCTTC	CASSQDHWCGAAYNEQFF